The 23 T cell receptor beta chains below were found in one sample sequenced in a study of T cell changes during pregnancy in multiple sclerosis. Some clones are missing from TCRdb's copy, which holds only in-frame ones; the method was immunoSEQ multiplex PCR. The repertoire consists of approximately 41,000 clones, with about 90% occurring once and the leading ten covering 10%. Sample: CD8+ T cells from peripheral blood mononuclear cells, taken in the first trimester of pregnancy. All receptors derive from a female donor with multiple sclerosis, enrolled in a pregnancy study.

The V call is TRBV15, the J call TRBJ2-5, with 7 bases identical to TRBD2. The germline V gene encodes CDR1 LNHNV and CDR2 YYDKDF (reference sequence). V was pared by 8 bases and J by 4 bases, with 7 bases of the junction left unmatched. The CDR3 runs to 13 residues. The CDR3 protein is CATGNAGAETQYF. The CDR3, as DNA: TGTGCCACCGGGAATGCGGGAGCAGAGACCCAGTACTTC.

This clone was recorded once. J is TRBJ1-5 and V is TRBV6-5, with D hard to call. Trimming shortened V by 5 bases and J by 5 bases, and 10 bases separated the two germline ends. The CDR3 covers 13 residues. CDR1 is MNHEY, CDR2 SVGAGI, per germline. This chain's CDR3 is CASSRSSYQPQHF. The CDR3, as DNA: TGTGCCAGCAGTCGGAGTTCTTATCAGCCCCAGCATTTT.

The CDR3 spells CAWSPGEAVATF. The CDR3 DNA follows: TGTGCCTGGAGTCCAGGGGAAGCTGTCGCCACCTTC. J is TRBJ1-2 and V is TRBV30; tentatively, D is TRBD1 (6 bases). CDR1 GTSNPN and CDR2 SVGIG come from the germline V gene (reference sequence). The V end was cut by 2 bases, the J end by 13 bases, with 17 bases between. The CDR3 runs 12 residues.

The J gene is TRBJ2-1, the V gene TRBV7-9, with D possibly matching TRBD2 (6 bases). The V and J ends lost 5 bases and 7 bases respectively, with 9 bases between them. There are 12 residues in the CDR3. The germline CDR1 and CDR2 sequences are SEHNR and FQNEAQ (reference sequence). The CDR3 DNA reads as TGTGCCAGCAGCCGGGACTCTAATGAGCAGTTCTTC. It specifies CASSRDSNEQFF.

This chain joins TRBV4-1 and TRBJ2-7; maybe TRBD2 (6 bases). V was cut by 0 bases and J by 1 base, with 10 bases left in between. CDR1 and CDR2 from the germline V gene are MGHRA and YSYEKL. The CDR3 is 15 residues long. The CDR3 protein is CASSQDSGKSYEQYF. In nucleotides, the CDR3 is TGCGCCAGCAGCCAAGATAGCGGCAAATCCTACGAGCAGTACTTC.

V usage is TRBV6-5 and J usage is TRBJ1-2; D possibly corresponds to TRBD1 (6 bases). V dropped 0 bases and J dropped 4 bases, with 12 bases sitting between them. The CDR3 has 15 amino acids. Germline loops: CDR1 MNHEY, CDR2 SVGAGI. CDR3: CASSYSSGHPYGYTF. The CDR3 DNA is TGTGCCAGCAGTTACTCGTCGGGACACCCCTATGGCTACACCTTC.

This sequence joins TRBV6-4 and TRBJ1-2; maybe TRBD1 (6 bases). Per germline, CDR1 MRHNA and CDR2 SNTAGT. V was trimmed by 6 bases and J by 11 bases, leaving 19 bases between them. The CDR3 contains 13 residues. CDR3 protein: CASSPDSLTGYTF. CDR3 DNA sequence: TGTGCCAGCAGCCCGGACAGTTTAACTGGTTACACCTTC.

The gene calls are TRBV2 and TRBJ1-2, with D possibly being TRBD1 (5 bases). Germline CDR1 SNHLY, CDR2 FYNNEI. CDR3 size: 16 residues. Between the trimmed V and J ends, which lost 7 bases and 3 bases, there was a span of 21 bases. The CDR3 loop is CASTAYPGTSYYGYTF. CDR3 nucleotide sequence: TGTGCCAGCACCGCCTATCCCGGGACTTCATACTATGGCTACACCTTC.

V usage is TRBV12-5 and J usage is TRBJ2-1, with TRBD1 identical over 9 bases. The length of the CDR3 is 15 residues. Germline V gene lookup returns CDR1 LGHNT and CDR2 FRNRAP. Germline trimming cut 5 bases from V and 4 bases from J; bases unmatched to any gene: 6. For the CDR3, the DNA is TGTGCTAGTGGTGCCCCCGGGACAGGGTACAATGAGCAGTTCTTC. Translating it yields CASGAPGTGYNEQFF.

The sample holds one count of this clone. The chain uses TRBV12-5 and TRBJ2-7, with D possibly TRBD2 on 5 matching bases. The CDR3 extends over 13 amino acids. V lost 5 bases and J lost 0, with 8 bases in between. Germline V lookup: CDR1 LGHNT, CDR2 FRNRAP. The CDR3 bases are TGTGCTAGTGGTCCGGGGAGCTCCTACGAGCAGTACTTC. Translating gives CASGPGSSYEQYF. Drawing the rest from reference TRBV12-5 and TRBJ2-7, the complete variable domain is DARVTQTPRHKVTEMGQEVTMRCQPILGHNTVFWYRQTMMQGLELLAYFRNRAPLDDSGMPKDRFSAEMPDATLATLKIQPSEPRDSAVYFCASGPGSSYEQYFGPGTRLTVT.

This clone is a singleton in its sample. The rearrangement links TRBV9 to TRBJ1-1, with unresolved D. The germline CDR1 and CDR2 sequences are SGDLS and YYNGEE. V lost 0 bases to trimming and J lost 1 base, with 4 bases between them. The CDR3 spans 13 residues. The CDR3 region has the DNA TGTGCCAGCAGCGTAGACGGGAACACTGAAGCTTTCTTT. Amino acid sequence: CASSVDGNTEAFF. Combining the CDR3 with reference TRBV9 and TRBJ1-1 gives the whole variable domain DSGVTQTPKHLITATGQRVTLRCSPRSGDLSVYWYQQSLDQGLQFLIQYYNGEERAKGNILERFSAQQFPDLHSELNLSSLELGDSALYFCASSVDGNTEAFFGQGTRLTVV.

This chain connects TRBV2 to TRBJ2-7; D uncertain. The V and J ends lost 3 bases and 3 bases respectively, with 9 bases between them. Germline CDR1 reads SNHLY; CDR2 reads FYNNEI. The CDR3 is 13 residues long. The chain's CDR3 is CASSDGQIYEQYF. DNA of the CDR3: TGTGCCAGCAGTGATGGTCAGATCTACGAGCAGTACTTC.

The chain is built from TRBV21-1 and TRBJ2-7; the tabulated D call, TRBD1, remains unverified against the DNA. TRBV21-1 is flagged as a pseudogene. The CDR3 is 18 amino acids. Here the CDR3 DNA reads TGTGCCAGCAGCAAATTGAACAGGGGCATCCCTATCTCCTACGAGCAGTACTTC. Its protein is CASSKLNRGIPISYEQYF.

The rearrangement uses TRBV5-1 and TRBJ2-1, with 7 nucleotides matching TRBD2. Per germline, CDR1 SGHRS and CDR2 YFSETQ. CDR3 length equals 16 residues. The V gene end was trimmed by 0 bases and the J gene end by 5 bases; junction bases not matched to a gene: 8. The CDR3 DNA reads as TGCGCCAGCAGCTTGGTTTTCGGGACTACCAACAATGAGCAGTTCTTC. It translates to CASSLVFGTTNNEQFF.

The CDR3 spells CASSASGKTGNTIYF. In nucleotides, the CDR3 is TGTGCCAGCAGCGCCAGCGGAAAGACTGGAAACACCATATATTTT. The chain is built from TRBV5-5 and TRBJ1-3; D is ambiguous. V lost 4 bases, J lost 2 bases, and 13 bases lay in between. The V gene's germline CDR1 is SGHKS and CDR2 YYEKEE (reference sequence). The CDR3 contains 15 residues.

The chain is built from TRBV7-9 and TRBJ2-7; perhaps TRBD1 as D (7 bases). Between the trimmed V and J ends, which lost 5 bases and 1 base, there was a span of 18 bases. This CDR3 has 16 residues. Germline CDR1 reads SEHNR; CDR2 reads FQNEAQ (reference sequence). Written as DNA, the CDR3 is TGTGCCAGCAGCCAAGATGGCCAGGGGGGTTCCTACGAGCAGTACTTC. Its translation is CASSQDGQGGSYEQYF.

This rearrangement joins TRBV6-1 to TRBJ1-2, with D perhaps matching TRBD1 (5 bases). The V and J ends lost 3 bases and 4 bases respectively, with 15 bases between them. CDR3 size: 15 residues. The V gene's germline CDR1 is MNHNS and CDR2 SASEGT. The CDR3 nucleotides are TGTGCCAGCAGTGAGACAGAAGAACCCGGCTATGGCTACACCTTC. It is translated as CASSETEEPGYGYTF.

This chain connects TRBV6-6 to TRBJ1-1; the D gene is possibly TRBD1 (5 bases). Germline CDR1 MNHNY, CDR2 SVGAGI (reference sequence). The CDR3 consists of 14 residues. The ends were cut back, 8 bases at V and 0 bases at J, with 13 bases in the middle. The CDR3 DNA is TGTGCCAGCGTGTCGAGACAGATGAACACTGAAGCTTTCTTT. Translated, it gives CASVSRQMNTEAFF.

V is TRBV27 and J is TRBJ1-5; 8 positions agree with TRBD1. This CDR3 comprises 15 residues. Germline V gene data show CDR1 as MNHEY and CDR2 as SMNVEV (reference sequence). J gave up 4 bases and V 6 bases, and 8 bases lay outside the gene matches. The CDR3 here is CASSPRTGFNQPQHF. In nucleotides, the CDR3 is TGTGCCAGCAGCCCTAGGACAGGGTTTAATCAGCCCCAGCATTTT.

The DNA for the CDR3 is TGTGCCAGCAGCTTAGGAACCGCCAGTACCTACGAGCAGTACTTC. The encoded protein is CASSLGTASTYEQYF. The chain is built from TRBV7-9 and TRBJ2-7; no clear D. Trimming took off 1 base at V and 2 bases at J, with 12 bases between the two ends. Per germline, CDR1 SEHNR and CDR2 FQNEAQ (reference sequence). The CDR3 runs 15 residues. Together with reference TRBV7-9 and TRBJ2-7, the CDR3 gives the full variable domain: DTGVSQNPRHKITKRGQNVTFRCDPISEHNRLYWYRQTLGQGPEFLTYFQNEAQLEKSRLLSDRFSAERPKGSFSTLEIQRTEQGDSAMYLCASSLGTASTYEQYFGPGTRLTVT.

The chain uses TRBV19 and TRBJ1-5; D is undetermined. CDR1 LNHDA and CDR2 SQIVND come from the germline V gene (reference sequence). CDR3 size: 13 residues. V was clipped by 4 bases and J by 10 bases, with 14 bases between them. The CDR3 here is CASSNSLISPQHF. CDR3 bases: TGTGCCAGTAGTAATTCACTAATCAGCCCCCAGCATTTT.

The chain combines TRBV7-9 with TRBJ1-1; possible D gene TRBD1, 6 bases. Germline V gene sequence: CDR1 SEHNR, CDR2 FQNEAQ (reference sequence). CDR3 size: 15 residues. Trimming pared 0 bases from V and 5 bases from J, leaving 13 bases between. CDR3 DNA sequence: TGTGCCAGCAGCTTAGCGGCAACCCAGGGGACTGAAGCTTTCTTT. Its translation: CASSLAATQGTEAFF.

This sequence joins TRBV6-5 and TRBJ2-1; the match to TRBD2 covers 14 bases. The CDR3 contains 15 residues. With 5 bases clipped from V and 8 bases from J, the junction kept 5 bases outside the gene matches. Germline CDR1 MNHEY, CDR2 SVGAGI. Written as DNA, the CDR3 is TGTGCCAGCAGTCACGGGACTAGCGGGAGCTATGAGCAGTTCTTC. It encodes CASSHGTSGSYEQFF.